Sequencing of this T cell receptor (beta chain) was carried out in a study of blood T cell repertoires in COVID-19. This clone occurred once. One end of the junction varies from germline; a read error may be responsible. CDR3 size: 13 residues. Germline V lookup: CDR1 LNHDA, CDR2 SQIVND (reference sequence). Either two negative PCRs, clearance, or symptom resolution qualified Cohort 3 donors as recovered. The protocol was immunoSEQ multiplex PCR, while the TCRdb copy is restricted to in-frame clones and leaves out a portion. The profile shows around 200,000 clones, roughly four fifths of them singletons.

Sequencing used PBMCs or T cells enriched from blood (not recorded which). This chain links TRBV19 with TRBJ2-6; D uncertain. This sequence was found in a man in his forties or fifties who had recovered from COVID-19. The CDR3 region has the DNA TGTGCGAGTATGGAGCCGGGGGCCAACGTCCTGACTTTC. Translating gives CASMEPGANVLTF.